A single sample gave rise to the 16 T cell receptor beta chains below, sequenced in a study of shared clonotypes between healthy human individuals. TCRdb's copy holds only in-frame clones and misses some; the assay was immunoSEQ multiplex PCR. This sample has over a million clones; approximately 70% occur once, and the top ten carry about 1.5%. The sequenced sample consisted of memory CD4+ T cells sorted from blood. Subset specified: CD45RA-negative fraction. The origin of the receptors is a man younger than 30 in good health.

The gene calls are TRBV7-6 and TRBJ2-6; tentative D call: TRBD2 (6 bases). The CDR3 is 17 amino acids. Trimming took off 0 bases at V and 0 bases at J, with 9 bases between the two ends. Germline CDR1 reads SGHVS; CDR2 reads FNYEAQ. The CDR3, as DNA: TGTGCCAGCAGCTTAGCGGTAGCGGCCTCTGGGGCCAACGTCCTGACTTTC. Its protein product is CASSLAVAASGANVLTF.

V usage is TRBV19 and J usage is TRBJ1-5, with 8 positions matching TRBD1. The CDR3 length is 15 residues. Germline V gene lookup returns CDR1 LNHDA and CDR2 SQIVND (reference sequence). V dropped 6 bases and J dropped 4; count of bases not matched to a gene: 8. This chain's CDR3 is CASRKPGTGNQPQHF. CDR3 DNA: TGTGCCAGTAGGAAACCCGGGACAGGTAATCAGCCCCAGCATTTT. The full variable domain, rest sourced from reference TRBV19 and TRBJ1-5, is DGGITQSPKYLFRKEGQNVTLSCEQNLNHDAMYWYRQDPGQGLRLIYYSQIVNDFQKGDIAEGYSVSREKKESFPLTVTSAQKNPTAFYLCASRKPGTGNQPQHFGDGTRLSIL.

This chain connects TRBV14 to TRBJ1-2; D might be TRBD1 (6 bases). From germline, CDR1 is SGHDN and CDR2 FVKESK. There are 14 residues in the CDR3. Trimming pared 2 bases from V and 4 bases from J, leaving 11 bases between. The CDR3 spells CASSQLGAGYGYTF. The CDR3, as DNA: TGTGCCAGCAGCCAATTGGGGGCTGGCTATGGCTACACCTTC.

The rearrangement joins TRBV18 to TRBJ2-3, with 8 bases fitting TRBD1. The germline V gene has CDR1 KGHSH and CDR2 LQKENI. The CDR3 extends over 14 amino acids. V lost 8 bases, J lost 0 bases, and 4 bases stayed unmatched. The CDR3 here is CASPQGASTDTQYF. The CDR3 DNA sequence: TGTGCCAGCCCCCAGGGGGCTAGCACAGATACGCAGTATTTT.

The chain has TRBV5-1 and TRBJ2-7; D uncertain. The germline V gene encodes CDR1 SGHRS and CDR2 YFSETQ. The V and J ends lost 4 bases and 2 bases respectively, with 16 bases between them. The CDR3 loop spans 15 amino acids. The CDR3 protein is CASSPIPSLTYEQYF. The CDR3 bases are TGCGCCAGCAGCCCGATACCCTCCCTGACCTACGAGCAGTACTTC.

The V call is TRBV4-1, the J call TRBJ2-5; D is undetermined. Gene TRBJ2-7 matches the end of the DNA better, so the J call may be wrong. The V gene's germline CDR1 is MGHRA and CDR2 YSYEKL. The CDR3 is made up of 13 amino acids. This chain's CDR3 is CASSQDRLYEQYF. The CDR3 nucleotides are TGCGCCAGCAGCCAAGATCGACTTTACGAGCAGTACTTC.

The V call is TRBV23-1, the J call TRBJ1-2; D remains unclear. TRBV23-1 has ORF status, its function being uncertain. The CDR3 is 16 residues long. The V and J ends lost 0 bases and 2 bases respectively, with 13 bases between them. The CDR3 DNA sequence: TGCGCCAGCAGTCAATCGGTGGCAGTTCGAAACTATGGCTACACCTTC. Translating it yields CASSQSVAVRNYGYTF.

The chain couples TRBV18 to TRBJ1-5; perhaps TRBD1 as D (5 bases). Germline V gene data show CDR1 as KGHSH and CDR2 as LQKENI. The CDR3 extends over 14 amino acids. V was pared by 5 bases and J by 3 bases, with 11 bases between. CDR3 sequence: CASSASDINQPQHF. In DNA, the CDR3 is TGTGCCAGCTCAGCCTCGGACATCAATCAGCCCCAGCATTTT. Using reference TRBV18 and TRBJ1-5 for the parts outside the CDR3, the full variable domain is NAGVMQNPRHLVRRRGQEARLRCSPMKGHSHVYWYRQLPEEGLKFMVYLQKENIIDESGMPKERFSAEFPKEGPSILRIQQVVRGDSAAYFCASSASDINQPQHFGDGTRLSIL.

The sample holds one count of this clone. The V gene is TRBV5-6, the J gene TRBJ2-1; D possibly corresponds to TRBD2 (7 bases). The CDR3 runs 19 residues. Germline CDR1 is SGHDT and CDR2 is YYEEEE. The V end was cut by 4 bases, the J end by 4 bases, with 27 bases between. The CDR3 bases are TGTGCCAGCAGCGCACCCTTTGGGGGGGGGCCTGAAGGTTACAATGAGCAGTTCTTC. Amino acids: CASSAPFGGGPEGYNEQFF.

This clone was observed many times. The chain links TRBV5-1 to TRBJ2-7; 12 bases align to TRBD2. The ends lost 4 bases at V and 6 bases at J; junction bases unmatched: 8. Germline assignment: CDR1 SGHRS and CDR2 YFSETQ. The CDR3 is 15 residues long. CDR3 sequence: CASSPLTSGGGEQYF. The CDR3 DNA follows: TGCGCCAGCAGCCCTCTGACTAGCGGGGGCGGCGAGCAGTACTTC.

The chain carries TRBV5-1 and TRBJ2-1; TRBD2 agrees at 16 bases. V was clipped by 2 bases and J by 8 bases; unmatched bases: 7. Germline loops: CDR1 SGHRS, CDR2 YFSETQ. This CDR3 is 17 amino acids long. CDR3 coding DNA: TGCGCCAGCAGCTTTGGGACTAGCGGGAGGGCAGGGGATGAGCAGTTCTTC. Amino acid sequence: CASSFGTSGRAGDEQFF.

J is TRBJ2-5 and V is TRBV19; 9 nucleotides match TRBD1. CDR1 is LNHDA, CDR2 SQIVND, per germline (reference sequence). After removal of 2 bases from V and 4 bases from J, the junction contained 8 bases not matched to a gene. This CDR3 contains 16 residues. The CDR3 coding sequence is TGTGCCAGTAGTATACCCGGGACAGGGTCAGCAGAGACCCAGTACTTC. Protein sequence: CASSIPGTGSAETQYF.

The chain uses TRBV6-5 and TRBJ2-7, with D maybe TRBD2 (5 bases). This CDR3 region has 13 residues. Trimming removed 4 bases at V and 3 bases at J, with 10 bases between. Germline V gene data show CDR1 as MNHEY and CDR2 as SVGAGI. CDR3 protein: CASSSAVDYEQYF. DNA for the CDR3: TGTGCCAGCAGTTCAGCGGTCGACTACGAGCAGTACTTC.

The rearrangement uses TRBV27 and TRBJ2-1; possibly TRBD2 for D (6 bases). The V and J ends lost 4 bases and 0 bases respectively, with 16 bases between them. The germline V gene encodes CDR1 MNHEY and CDR2 SMNVEV (reference sequence). This CDR3 is 17 amino acids long. The CDR3: CASSWRGPSISYNEQFF. The CDR3 DNA reads TGTGCCAGCAGTTGGAGGGGACCGAGTATCTCCTACAATGAGCAGTTCTTC.

This clone was detected only once. This chain uses TRBV7-9 with TRBJ1-4; maybe TRBD1 (5 bases). CDR1 and CDR2 (germline): SEHNR, FQNEAQ (reference sequence). This CDR3 comprises 14 residues. Trimming stripped 5 bases from V and 7 bases from J, with 14 bases between. The CDR3 coding sequence is TGTGCCAGCAGCCCCATGGGGGGTGGTGAAAAACTGTTTTTT. This gives the protein CASSPMGGGEKLFF.

The rearrangement links TRBV27 to TRBJ2-7; 12 bases line up with TRBD1. J lost 6 bases, V lost 0 bases, and 3 bases had no gene match. Germline-derived CDR1 and CDR2 are MNHEY and SMNVEV (reference sequence). The CDR3 covers 15 residues. The CDR3 spells CASSLSGQGAFEQYF. As DNA, the CDR3 is TGTGCCAGCAGTTTATCGGGACAGGGGGCGTTCGAGCAGTACTTC.